Each of the 30 T cell receptor beta chains below was sequenced from the same sample in a study of CD8 T cells in ankylosing spondylitis. General study results and limits: About 8 highly homologous variants formed a TCR beta motif that appeared characteristic of ankylosing spondylitis blood.

TCRdb recomputed calls from the 5' RACE reads with MiXCR, one row per CDR3 protein. This sample has approximately 500,000 distinct CDR3 sequences, with approximately 12% found just once. These TCRs' antigens remain unknown. The sample consisted of blood, either unsorted or a sorted T cell fraction (not recorded which). The source of these receptors is a male donor with ankylosing spondylitis.

This clonotype occurred a few times. The CDR3 here is CASSVDSGMGNTGELFF. The CDR3, as DNA: TGTGCCAGCAGCGTAGACTCGGGGATGGGGAACACCGGGGAGCTGTTTTTT. The V gene is TRBV9, the J gene TRBJ2-2; TRBD2 is a possible D gene (5 bases). Trimming cost V 0 bases and J 1 base, with 13 bases left between them. The CDR3 is made up of 17 amino acids. Germline CDR1 reads SGDLS; CDR2 reads YYNGEE.

This clonotype was detected a few times. The rearrangement links TRBV7-2 to TRBJ2-1; 7 bases are shared with TRBD2. The germline gives CDR1 SGHTA, CDR2 FQGNSA. CDR3 length: 16 amino acids. With V trimmed by 3 bases and J by 7 bases, 12 bases remained unmatched. The CDR3: CASSLNSNSGPNEQFF. The CDR3 coding sequence is TGTGCCAGCAGCTTGAACTCGAATAGCGGGCCGAATGAGCAGTTCTTC.

Concerning this clonotype: A much larger clone lies a single base off, so this may be a read error. The rearrangement joins TRBV10-3 to TRBJ2-3; maybe TRBD1 (5 bases). The CDR3 has 14 residues. Germline V gene sequence: CDR1 ENHRY, CDR2 SYGVKD. The CDR3 sequence: CAIGWQGDADSQYF. Here the CDR3 DNA reads TGTGCCATCGGATGGCAGGGTGACGCAGATTCGCAGTATTTT.

This clonotype was counted only a few times. The J gene is TRBJ2-7, the V gene TRBV27, with D tentatively TRBD1 or TRBD2 (5 bases each). Germline CDR1 MNHEY, CDR2 SMNVEV (reference sequence). V was trimmed by 3 bases and J by 5 bases, leaving 14 bases between them. The CDR3 totals 14 residues. DNA for the CDR3: TGTGCCAGCAGTTTCCTGGGGGATCCCCACGAGCAGTACTTC. Protein product: CASSFLGDPHEQYF.

This clonotype was found many times. The V gene is TRBV12-3 or TRBV12-4, the J gene TRBJ2-5; the match to TRBD1 covers 7 bases. The CDR3 is 14 amino acids. The trim removed 5 bases at V and 2 bases at J, leaving 5 bases unmatched. The CDR3 spells CASSPGTEQETQYF. DNA for the CDR3: TGTGCCAGCAGTCCAGGGACAGAGCAAGAGACCCAGTACTTC.

This clonotype was counted a few times. V gene TRBV14 combines with J gene TRBJ1-2, with no clear D. Germline CDR1 and CDR2: SGHDN and FVKESK. The ends were cut back, 1 base at V and 4 bases at J, with 13 bases in the middle. The CDR3 is 15 amino acids. As DNA, the CDR3 is TGTGCCAGCAGCCAAGGGACGGGGAGCGGCTATGGCTACACCTTC. It specifies CASSQGTGSGYGYTF.

This clonotype was seen only a few times. Written as DNA, the CDR3 is TGTGCCAGCACCGGGGACAGGAGGCAGTATTTT. It encodes CASTGDRRQYF. The chain couples TRBV12-3 or TRBV12-4 to TRBJ2-3, with 8 bases identical to TRBD1. The CDR3 contains 11 residues. V trimming: 7 bases; J trimming: 11 bases; junction bases outside the gene matches: 5.

This clonotype has only a few counts. The chain recombines TRBV4-1 with TRBJ2-5, with TRBD1 matching over 8 bases. The CDR3 extends over 16 amino acids. Trimming cost V 6 bases and J 5 bases; bases outside gene matches: 14. Germline V gives CDR1 MGHRA, CDR2 YSYEKL. CDR3 DNA sequence: TGCGCCAGCAGTCCAGGGGGCGCGTCAGGGAGTGAGACCCAGTACTTC. This sequence encodes CASSPGGASGSETQYF.

The V call is TRBV5-6, the J call TRBJ2-7; TRBD1 aligns across 8 bases. The V gene's germline CDR1 is SGHDT and CDR2 YYEEEE. The CDR3 is 14 amino acids. V was clipped by 3 bases and J by 0 bases; unmatched bases: 2. This CDR3 reads CASSSTGGSYEQYV. CDR3 nucleotide sequence: TGTGCCAGCAGCTCCACAGGGGGCTCCTACGAGCAGTACGTC.

This clonotype was recorded a few times. V is TRBV24-1 and J is TRBJ2-2; 10 nucleotides align to TRBD1. The CDR3 length is 16 residues. With 3 bases clipped from V and 1 base from J, the junction kept 1 base outside the gene matches. The germline V gene has CDR1 KGHDR and CDR2 SFDVKD. The CDR3 is CATSDRDRGNTGELFF. The CDR3 coding sequence is TGTGCCACCAGTGATAGGGACAGGGGGAACACCGGGGAGCTGTTTTTT.

The chain couples TRBV15 to TRBJ1-2; a possible D gene is TRBD1 (5 bases). Germline-derived CDR1 and CDR2 are LNHNV and YYDKDF (reference sequence). This CDR3 comprises 15 residues. With 3 bases removed from V and 2 bases from J, the gap between germline ends came to 13 bases. The CDR3 spells CATSRGPGPNYGYTF. The CDR3 nucleotides are TGTGCCACCAGCAGGGGACCGGGACCCAACTATGGCTACACCTTC.

The chain carries TRBV24-1 and TRBJ1-1; 7 bases map to TRBD1. Germline V gene lookup returns CDR1 KGHDR and CDR2 SFDVKD. The CDR3 sequence is 13 residues long. V lost 3 bases, J lost 10 bases, and 7 bases stayed unmatched. CDR3 coding DNA: TGTGCCACCAGTGATCTGACAGGGCTGGGAGCTTTCTTT. Amino acid sequence: CATSDLTGLGAFF.

This clonotype was found many times. The chain recombines TRBV29-1 with TRBJ2-3; maybe TRBD2 (5 bases). Trimming took off 1 base at V and 9 bases at J, with 14 bases between the two ends. CDR1 is SQVTM, CDR2 ANQGSEA, per germline. The CDR3 runs 13 residues. The DNA for the CDR3 is TGCAGCGTTGAAGTGGACTCTACAAGCACGCAGTATTTT. Translation gives CSVEVDSTSTQYF.

This sequence joins TRBV5-1 and TRBJ1-2; D perhaps matches TRBD1 (6 bases). Germline values: CDR1 SGHRS, CDR2 YFSETQ. This CDR3 has 14 residues. V dropped 0 bases and J dropped 5 bases, with 11 bases sitting between them. CDR3: CASSLVQGIYGYTF. CDR3 DNA: TGCGCCAGCAGCTTGGTCCAGGGGATATATGGCTACACCTTC.

J is TRBJ2-7 and V is TRBV18, with 7 positions matching TRBD1. The CDR3 consists of 14 residues. CDR1 is KGHSH, CDR2 LQKENI, per germline. J gave up 0 bases and V 4 bases, and 3 bases lay outside the gene matches. The DNA for the CDR3 is TGTGCCAGCTCACGGGACAGTCTCTCCTACGAGCAGTACGTC. It translates to CASSRDSLSYEQYV.

The V gene is TRBV9, the J gene TRBJ2-1, with D maybe TRBD2 (6 bases). The CDR3 loop spans 14 amino acids. V lost 0 bases, J lost 8 bases, and 12 bases lay in between. Germline-derived CDR1 and CDR2 are SGDLS and YYNGEE. The CDR3 coding sequence is TGTGCCAGCAGCGTAGGAGGGAGGTCATATGAGCAGTTCTTC. This codes for CASSVGGRSYEQFF.

The V gene is TRBV27, the J gene TRBJ1-4; no clear D gene. V lost 3 bases and J 0 bases, leaving 5 bases between the germline ends. The CDR3 spans 14 residues. Germline V gene sequence: CDR1 MNHEY, CDR2 SMNVEV (reference sequence). In nucleotides, the CDR3 is TGTGCCAGCAGTTTTTACACAACTAATGAAAAACTGTTTTTT. This gives the protein CASSFYTTNEKLFF.

This clonotype was recorded at least ten times. The V gene is TRBV5-1, the J gene TRBJ2-7; 8 bases align to TRBD1. Germline V lookup: CDR1 SGHRS, CDR2 YFSETQ. This CDR3 comprises 15 residues. The trim removed 2 bases at V and 4 bases at J, leaving 8 bases unmatched. CDR3 residues: CASSLATGVSYEQYF. The CDR3 DNA is TGCGCCAGCAGCTTAGCGACAGGGGTTTCGTACGAGCAGTACTTC.

This clonotype was observed a handful of times. The chain links TRBV6-1 to TRBJ2-1; D is unresolved. Germline CDR1 MNHNS, CDR2 SASEGT. This CDR3 is built from 14 residues. Trimming took off 4 bases at V and 1 base at J, with 8 bases between the two ends. The CDR3: CASSARQSYNEQFF. CDR3 nucleotide sequence: TGTGCCAGCAGTGCTCGGCAGTCCTACAATGAGCAGTTCTTC.

The chain employs TRBV5-1 and TRBJ2-2; D is uncertain. Trimming pared 0 bases from V and 5 bases from J, leaving 8 bases between. CDR1 and CDR2 (germline): SGHRS, YFSETQ. The CDR3 sequence is 14 residues long. The CDR3 sequence is CASSLVQQTGELFF. The CDR3 coding sequence is TGCGCCAGCAGCTTGGTCCAGCAGACCGGGGAGCTGTTTTTT.

This clonotype was seen many times. The rearrangement links TRBV12-3 or TRBV12-4 to TRBJ2-1; D is possibly TRBD2 (5 bases). The CDR3 loop spans 15 amino acids. V was trimmed by 5 bases and J by 0 bases, leaving 11 bases between them. This CDR3 is CASSKSGSSYNEQFF. The CDR3 DNA sequence: TGTGCCAGCAGTAAAAGCGGTAGCTCCTACAATGAGCAGTTCTTC.

This chain joins TRBV12-3 or TRBV12-4 and TRBJ1-3; D is uncertain. Trimming stripped 3 bases from V and 0 bases from J, with 9 bases between. The CDR3 loop spans 15 amino acids. CDR3: CASSFQVLSGNTIYF. For the CDR3, the DNA is TGTGCCAGCAGTTTCCAGGTTCTCTCTGGAAACACCATATATTTT.

This clonotype was seen a handful of times. The rearrangement links TRBV5-1 to TRBJ2-7, with D hard to call. The CDR3 consists of 14 residues. V lost 0 bases, J lost 1 base, and 8 bases lay in between. Germline assignment: CDR1 SGHRS and CDR2 YFSETQ. The CDR3 here is CASSLGLGSYEQYV. The CDR3 region has the DNA TGCGCCAGCAGCTTGGGGCTTGGTTCCTACGAGCAGTACGTC.

This clonotype was recorded at least ten times. CDR3 coding DNA: TGCAGCGCTAAGGAGGGACAAGAGACCCAGTACTTC. This codes for CSAKEGQETQYF. The chain combines TRBV29-1 with TRBJ2-5; tentative D call: TRBD2 (6 bases). Germline loops: CDR1 SQVTM, CDR2 ANQGSEA. V was pared by 7 bases and J by 2 bases, with 11 bases between. The CDR3 covers 12 residues.

This clonotype showed up many times. This sequence joins TRBV11-2 and TRBJ2-1; D unclear. V lost 4 bases and J lost 2, with 12 bases in between. This CDR3 has 15 amino acids. Germline V gives CDR1 SGHAT, CDR2 FQNNGV. This CDR3 reads CASSSLNRAYNEQFF. The CDR3 DNA sequence: TGTGCCAGCAGCTCCCTGAACCGGGCCTACAATGAGCAGTTCTTC. The complete variable domain, with remaining parts taken from reference TRBV11-2 and TRBJ2-1, reads EAGVAQSPRYKIIEKRQSVAFWCNPISGHATLYWYQQILGQGPKLLIQFQNNGVVDDSQLPKDRFSAERLKGVDSTLKIQPAKLEDSAVYLCASSSLNRAYNEQFFGPGTRLTVL.

V and J are TRBV5-6 and TRBJ1-5, with unresolved D. Deletions cut 4 bases from V and 2 bases from J, with 16 bases between. The CDR3 consists of 16 residues. CDR1 is SGHDT, CDR2 YYEEEE, per germline. The DNA for the CDR3 is TGTGCCAGCAGCCGACTCTTATTGCAGGGCAATCAGCCCCAGCATTTT. Translation gives CASSRLLLQGNQPQHF.

This clonotype showed up just a few times. Germline is not matched at one junction end, which may reflect a read error. This chain joins TRBV12-3 or TRBV12-4 and TRBJ2-5, with 7 bases that match TRBD2. This CDR3 is built from 14 residues. CDR3 sequence (DNA): TGTGCCAGCAGTTTCGGAGCGGGGCAAGAGATCCAGTACTTC. Amino acid sequence: CASSFGAGQEIQYF.

This clonotype was counted between two and nine times. This rearrangement joins TRBV5-1 to TRBJ2-7; 7 bases match TRBD2. The CDR3 contains 14 residues. Trimming at V came to 0 bases and at J to 5 bases, leaving 5 bases not matched to a gene. Germline loops: CDR1 SGHRS, CDR2 YFSETQ. Here the CDR3 reads CASSLAGGGDEQYF. CDR3 bases: TGCGCCAGCAGCTTGGCTGGGGGAGGGGACGAGCAGTACTTC.

The chain joins TRBV15 to TRBJ1-5, with D uncertain. Trimming took off 6 bases at V and 7 bases at J, with 19 bases between the two ends. This CDR3 contains 15 residues. Germline-derived CDR1 and CDR2 are LNHNV and YYDKDF (reference sequence). The CDR3 region is CATSNRGRARQPQHF. In DNA form, the CDR3 reads TGTGCCACCAGTAACCGAGGACGAGCAAGGCAGCCCCAGCATTTT.

This clonotype was found a few times. The chain is built from TRBV20-1 and TRBJ2-7; D is possibly TRBD1 (6 bases). The ends were cut back, 1 base at V and 2 bases at J, with 9 bases in the middle. CDR3 length: 13 amino acids. Germline V gene sequence: CDR1 DFQATT, CDR2 SNEGSKA (reference sequence). The CDR3 nucleotides are TGCAGTGCTAGAGTCCAGGGGACCTACGAGCAGTACGTC. Protein sequence: CSARVQGTYEQYV.